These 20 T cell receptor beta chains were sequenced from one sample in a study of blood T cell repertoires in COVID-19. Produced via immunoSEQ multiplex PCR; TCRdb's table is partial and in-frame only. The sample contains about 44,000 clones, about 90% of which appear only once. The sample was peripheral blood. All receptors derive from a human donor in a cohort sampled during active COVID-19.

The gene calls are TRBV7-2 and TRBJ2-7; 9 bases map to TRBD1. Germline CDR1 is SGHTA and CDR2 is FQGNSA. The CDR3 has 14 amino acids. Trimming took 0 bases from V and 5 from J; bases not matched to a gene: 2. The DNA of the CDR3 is TGTGCCAGCAGCTTAGCAACAGGGGGCCACGAGCAGTACTTC. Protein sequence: CASSLATGGHEQYF.

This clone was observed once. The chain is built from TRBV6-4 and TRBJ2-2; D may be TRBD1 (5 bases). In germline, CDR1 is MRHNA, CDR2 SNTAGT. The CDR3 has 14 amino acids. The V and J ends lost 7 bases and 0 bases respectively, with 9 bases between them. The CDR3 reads CASTKQANTGELFF. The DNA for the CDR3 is TGTGCCAGCACCAAACAGGCGAACACCGGGGAGCTGTTTTTT.

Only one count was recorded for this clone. This chain's CDR3 is CASNSGTNTEAFF. CDR3 bases: TGTGCCAGTAATTCAGGAACAAACACTGAAGCTTTCTTT. The gene calls are TRBV25-1 and TRBJ1-1; no clear D. Germline V lookup: CDR1 MGHDK, CDR2 SYGVNS. V lost 9 bases to trimming and J lost 2 bases, with 13 bases between them. This CDR3 is built from 13 residues.

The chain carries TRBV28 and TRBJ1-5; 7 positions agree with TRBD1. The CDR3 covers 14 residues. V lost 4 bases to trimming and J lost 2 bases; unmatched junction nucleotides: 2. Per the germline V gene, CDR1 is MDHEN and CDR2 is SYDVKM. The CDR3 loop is CASSSGGGNQPQHF. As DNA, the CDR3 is TGTGCCAGCAGTTCAGGGGGTGGCAATCAGCCCCAGCATTTT.

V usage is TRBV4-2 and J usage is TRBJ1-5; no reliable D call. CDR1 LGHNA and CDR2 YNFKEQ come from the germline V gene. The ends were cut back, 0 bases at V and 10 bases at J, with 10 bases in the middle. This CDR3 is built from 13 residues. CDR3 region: CASSQEGGLPQHF. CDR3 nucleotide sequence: TGTGCCAGCAGCCAAGAAGGTGGGCTTCCCCAGCATTTT.

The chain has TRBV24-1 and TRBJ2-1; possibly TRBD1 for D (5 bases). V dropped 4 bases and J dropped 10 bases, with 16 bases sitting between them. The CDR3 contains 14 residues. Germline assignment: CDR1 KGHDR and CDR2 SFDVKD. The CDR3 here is CATSERGGYDEQFF. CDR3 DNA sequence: TGTGCCACCAGTGAAAGGGGCGGTTACGACGAGCAGTTCTTC.

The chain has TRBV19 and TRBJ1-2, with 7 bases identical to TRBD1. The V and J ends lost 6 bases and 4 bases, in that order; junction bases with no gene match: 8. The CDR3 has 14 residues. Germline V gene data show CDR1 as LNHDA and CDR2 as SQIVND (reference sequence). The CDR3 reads CASSRQGGSYGYTF. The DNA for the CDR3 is TGTGCCAGTAGCAGACAGGGTGGGTCCTATGGCTACACCTTC.

The CDR3 nucleotides read TGTGCCAGCAGCCGACAATTATCCGGGACTAGCGGGGCCTACAATGAGCAGTTCTTC. Translation gives CASSRQLSGTSGAYNEQFF. The J gene is TRBJ2-1, the V gene TRBV27; the match to TRBD2 covers 13 bases. CDR1 and CDR2 from the germline V gene are MNHEY and SMNVEV (reference sequence). Unmatched junction bases numbered 13, after V lost 6 bases and J lost 2 bases. CDR3 length equals 19 residues.

CDR3 in amino acids: CASSPSGNSYNEQFF. The CDR3 nucleotides read TGTGCCAGCAGCCCCAGCGGGAATTCCTACAATGAGCAGTTCTTC. The chain carries TRBV9 and TRBJ2-1; 7 positions agree with TRBD2. There are 15 residues in the CDR3. Germline V gives CDR1 SGDLS, CDR2 YYNGEE. V shed 4 bases, J shed 1 base, and the junction held 5 bases outside the gene matches.

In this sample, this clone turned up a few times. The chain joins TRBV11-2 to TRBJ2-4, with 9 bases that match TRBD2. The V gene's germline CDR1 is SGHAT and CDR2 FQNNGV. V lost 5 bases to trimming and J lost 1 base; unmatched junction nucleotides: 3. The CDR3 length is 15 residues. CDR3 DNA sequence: TGTGCCAGCAGCGGGCTAGCGGGGGCCAAAAACATTCAGTACTTC. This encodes CASSGLAGAKNIQYF.

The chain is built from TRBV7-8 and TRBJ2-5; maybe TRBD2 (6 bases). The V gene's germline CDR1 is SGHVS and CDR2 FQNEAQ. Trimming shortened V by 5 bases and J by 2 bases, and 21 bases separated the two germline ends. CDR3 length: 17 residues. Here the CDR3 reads CASSRRQVRGAQETQYF. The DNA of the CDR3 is TGTGCCAGCAGCCGGAGGCAGGTGCGCGGGGCACAAGAGACCCAGTACTTC.

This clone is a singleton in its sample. The DNA of the CDR3 is TGTGCCAGCAGCTCGGACAGGGTGGGGTTTTACGAGCAGTACTTC. Its protein is CASSSDRVGFYEQYF. V is TRBV7-2 and J is TRBJ2-7, with 8 bases lining up with TRBD1. Losses at the gene ends were 4 bases for V and 4 bases for J; bases not matched to a gene: 9. CDR1 SGHTA and CDR2 FQGNSA come from the germline V gene. CDR3 size: 15 residues. The full variable domain, its missing parts supplied by reference TRBV7-2 and TRBJ2-7, is GAGVSQSPSNKVTEKGKDVELRCDPISGHTALYWYRQSLGQGLEFLIYFQGNSAPDKSGLPSDRFSAERTGGSVSTLTIQRTQQEDSAVYLCASSSDRVGFYEQYFGPGTRLTVT.

The CDR3 DNA is TGTGCCAGCAGCGTCGGGACAGGGGGGACTGAAGCTTTCTTT. Protein: CASSVGTGGTEAFF. J is TRBJ1-1 and V is TRBV9; 11 bases map to TRBD1. This CDR3 spans 14 amino acids. From germline, CDR1 is SGDLS and CDR2 YYNGEE. V lost 2 bases and J lost 5; bases outside the gene matches: 2.

CDR3 in amino acids: CASSPSTRDTQYF. The DNA for the CDR3 is TGTGCCAGCTCACCATCCACCAGAGATACGCAGTATTTT. The J gene is TRBJ2-3, the V gene TRBV18; no definite D call. This CDR3 has 13 amino acids. Trimming took 2 bases from V and 5 from J, leaving 8 bases between them. Germline V gives CDR1 KGHSH, CDR2 LQKENI.

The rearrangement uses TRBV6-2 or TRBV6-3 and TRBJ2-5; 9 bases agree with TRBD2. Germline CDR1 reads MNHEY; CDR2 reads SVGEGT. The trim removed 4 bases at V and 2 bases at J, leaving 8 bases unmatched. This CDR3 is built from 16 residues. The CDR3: CASSWGGGARQETQYF. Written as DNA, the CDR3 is TGTGCCAGCAGTTGGGGCGGGGGGGCACGGCAAGAGACCCAGTACTTC.

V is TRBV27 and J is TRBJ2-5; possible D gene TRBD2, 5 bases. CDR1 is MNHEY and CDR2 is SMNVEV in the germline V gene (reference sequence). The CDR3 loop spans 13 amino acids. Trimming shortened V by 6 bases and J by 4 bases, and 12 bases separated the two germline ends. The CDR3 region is CASRGIEGETQYF. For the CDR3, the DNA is TGTGCCAGCAGGGGAATTGAGGGAGAGACCCAGTACTTC.

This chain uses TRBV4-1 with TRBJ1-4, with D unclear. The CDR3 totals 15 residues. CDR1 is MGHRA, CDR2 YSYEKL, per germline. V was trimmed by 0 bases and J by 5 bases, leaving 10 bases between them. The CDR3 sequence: CASSQDFRHNEKLFF. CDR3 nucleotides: TGCGCCAGCAGCCAAGATTTCCGACACAATGAAAAACTGTTTTTT.

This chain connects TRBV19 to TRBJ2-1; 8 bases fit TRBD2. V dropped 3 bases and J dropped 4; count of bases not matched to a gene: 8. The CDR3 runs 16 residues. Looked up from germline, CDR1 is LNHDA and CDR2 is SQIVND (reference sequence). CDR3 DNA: TGTGCCAGTAGTATTTCGCCGGGAGGGACGTACAATGAGCAGTTCTTC. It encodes CASSISPGGTYNEQFF. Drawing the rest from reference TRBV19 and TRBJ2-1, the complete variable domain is DGGITQSPKYLFRKEGQNVTLSCEQNLNHDAMYWYRQDPGQGLRLIYYSQIVNDFQKGDIAEGYSVSREKKESFPLTVTSAQKNPTAFYLCASSISPGGTYNEQFFGPGTRLTVL.

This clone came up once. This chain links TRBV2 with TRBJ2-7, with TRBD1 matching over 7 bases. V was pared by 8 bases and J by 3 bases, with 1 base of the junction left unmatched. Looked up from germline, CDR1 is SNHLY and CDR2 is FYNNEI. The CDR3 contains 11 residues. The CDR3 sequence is CASHRGYEQYF. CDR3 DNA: TGTGCCAGCCACAGGGGCTACGAGCAGTACTTC.

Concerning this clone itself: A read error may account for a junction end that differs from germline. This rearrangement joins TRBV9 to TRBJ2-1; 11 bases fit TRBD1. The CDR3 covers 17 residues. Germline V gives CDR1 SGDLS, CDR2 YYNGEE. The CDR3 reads CASSPSLGGDRGDNPIF. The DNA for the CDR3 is TGTGCCAGCAGCCCTAGTTTGGGTGGGGACAGGGGGGATAATCCGATCTTC.